This TCR beta chain emerged from a study of response to subunit inactivated influenza vaccine. Findings and caveats of the study: It was suggested by the authors that few new T cells are recruited by each seasonal influenza vaccination.

This clonotype was observed a single time. Antigen: not known. In germline, CDR1 is SGHTA, CDR2 FQGNSA. The V end lost 5 bases, the J end lost 6 bases, and 23 bases lay between the germline ends. The CDR3 consists of 16 residues. TCRdb recomputed calls from the RT-PCR reads with MiXCR, one row per CDR3 protein. Of 650,000 to 800,000 distinct CDR3 sequences listed, about 14% were seen once; the top ten hold around 6.5%. The sequence was obtained from a man in his forties or fifties who received an inactivated influenza vaccine. This chain connects TRBV7-2 to TRBJ2-7, with TRBD1 as a possible D gene (7 bases). Specimen: PBMCs from blood, collected around 15 days before vaccination. CDR3 sequence: CASSVNPAGQSFEQYF. Written as DNA, the CDR3 is TGTGCCAGCAGCGTGAATCCTGCGGGACAGAGCTTCGAGCAGTACTTC.